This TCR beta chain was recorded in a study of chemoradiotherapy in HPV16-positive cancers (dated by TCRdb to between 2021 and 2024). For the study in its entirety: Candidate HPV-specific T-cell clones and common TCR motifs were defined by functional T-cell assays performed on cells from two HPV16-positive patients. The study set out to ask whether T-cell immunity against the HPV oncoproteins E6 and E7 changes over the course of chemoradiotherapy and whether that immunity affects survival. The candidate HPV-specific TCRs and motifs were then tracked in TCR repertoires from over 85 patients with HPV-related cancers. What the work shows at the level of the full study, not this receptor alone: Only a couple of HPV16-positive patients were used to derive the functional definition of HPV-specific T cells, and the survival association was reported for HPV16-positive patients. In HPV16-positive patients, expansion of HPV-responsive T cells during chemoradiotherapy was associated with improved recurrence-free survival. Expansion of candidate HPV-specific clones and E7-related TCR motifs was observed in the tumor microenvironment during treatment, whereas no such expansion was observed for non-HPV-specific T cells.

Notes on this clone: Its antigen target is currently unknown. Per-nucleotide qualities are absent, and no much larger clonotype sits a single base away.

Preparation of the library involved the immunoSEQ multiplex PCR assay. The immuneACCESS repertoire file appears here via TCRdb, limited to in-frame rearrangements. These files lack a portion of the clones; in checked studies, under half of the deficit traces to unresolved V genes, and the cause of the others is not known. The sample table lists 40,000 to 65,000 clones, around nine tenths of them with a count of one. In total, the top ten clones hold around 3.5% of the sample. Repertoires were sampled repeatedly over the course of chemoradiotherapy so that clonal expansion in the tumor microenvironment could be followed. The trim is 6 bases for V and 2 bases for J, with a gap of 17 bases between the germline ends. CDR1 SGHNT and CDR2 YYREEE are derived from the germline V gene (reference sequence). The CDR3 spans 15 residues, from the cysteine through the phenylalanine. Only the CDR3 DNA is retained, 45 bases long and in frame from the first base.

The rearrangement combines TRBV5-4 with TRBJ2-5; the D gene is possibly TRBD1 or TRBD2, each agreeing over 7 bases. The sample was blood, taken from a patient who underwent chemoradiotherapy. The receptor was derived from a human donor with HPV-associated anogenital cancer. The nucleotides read TGTGCCAGCAAAGGGCCAGGGGGGGGTCAAGAGACCCAGTACTTC. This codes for CASKGPGGGQETQYF.